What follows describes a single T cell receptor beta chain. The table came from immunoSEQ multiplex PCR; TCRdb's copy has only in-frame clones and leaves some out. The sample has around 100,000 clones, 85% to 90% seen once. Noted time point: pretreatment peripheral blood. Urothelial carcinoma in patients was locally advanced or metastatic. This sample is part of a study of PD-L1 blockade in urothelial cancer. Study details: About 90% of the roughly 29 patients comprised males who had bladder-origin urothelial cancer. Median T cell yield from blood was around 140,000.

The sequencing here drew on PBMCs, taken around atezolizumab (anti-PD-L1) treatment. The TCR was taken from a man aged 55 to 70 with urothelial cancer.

The CDR3: CASSRDRKIRNIQYF. CDR3 in DNA: TGTGCCAGCAGCCGCGACAGGAAGATTAGGAACATTCAGTACTTC. The rearrangement joins TRBV6-5 to TRBJ2-4, with a possible D match to TRBD1 (6 bases). V lost 6 bases to trimming and J lost 7 bases, with 19 bases between them. Germline CDR1 is MNHEY and CDR2 is SVGAGI. The CDR3 runs 15 residues.